A single sample is the source of the 4 T cell receptor beta chains below, sequenced in a study of blood T cell repertoires in COVID-19. Assay used: immunoSEQ multiplex PCR; TCRdb lists only in-frame clones, some missing. The table includes 150,000 to 200,000 clones, 70% to 90% detected once. Sequencing input: peripheral blood. These TCRs come from a man in his 60s with active or convalescent COVID-19.

The genes are TRBV20-1 and TRBJ2-7; no clear D gene. Looked up from germline, CDR1 is DFQATT and CDR2 is SNEGSKA (reference sequence). Trimming removed 3 bases at V and 4 bases at J, with 7 bases between. The CDR3 has 11 residues. CDR3: CSARVRYEQYF. The CDR3 DNA is TGCAGTGCTAGGGTTCGGTACGAGCAGTACTTC.

V usage is TRBV3-1 (or the pseudogene TRBV3-2) and J usage is TRBJ1-1; 7 bases map to TRBD1. Trimming cost V 6 bases and J 3 bases; bases outside gene matches: 7. From germline, CDR1 is LGHDT and CDR2 YNNKEL (reference sequence). CDR3 length: 14 residues. CDR3 bases: TGTGCCAGCAGACAACAGGGGAGGGACACTGAAGCTTTCTTT. It is translated as CASRQQGRDTEAFF.

There are a few counts of this clone. The chain couples TRBV30 to TRBJ1-2, with 7 nucleotides matching TRBD1. From germline, CDR1 is GTSNPN and CDR2 SVGIG (reference sequence). The CDR3 length is 11 residues. Trimming took 3 bases from V and 10 from J; bases not matched to a gene: 5. The CDR3 nucleotides read TGTGCCTGGAGGGAGCAGGGGGACTACACCTTC. This gives the protein CAWREQGDYTF.

V is TRBV9 and J is TRBJ1-2, with D possibly TRBD1 on 5 matching bases. This CDR3 region has 15 residues. The V end lost 3 bases, the J end lost 3 bases, and 15 bases lay between the germline ends. Germline V gives CDR1 SGDLS, CDR2 YYNGEE. In DNA, the CDR3 is TGTGCCAGCAGCGCCGGGCCCTTGACAGACTATGGCTACACCTTC. Encoded protein: CASSAGPLTDYGYTF.